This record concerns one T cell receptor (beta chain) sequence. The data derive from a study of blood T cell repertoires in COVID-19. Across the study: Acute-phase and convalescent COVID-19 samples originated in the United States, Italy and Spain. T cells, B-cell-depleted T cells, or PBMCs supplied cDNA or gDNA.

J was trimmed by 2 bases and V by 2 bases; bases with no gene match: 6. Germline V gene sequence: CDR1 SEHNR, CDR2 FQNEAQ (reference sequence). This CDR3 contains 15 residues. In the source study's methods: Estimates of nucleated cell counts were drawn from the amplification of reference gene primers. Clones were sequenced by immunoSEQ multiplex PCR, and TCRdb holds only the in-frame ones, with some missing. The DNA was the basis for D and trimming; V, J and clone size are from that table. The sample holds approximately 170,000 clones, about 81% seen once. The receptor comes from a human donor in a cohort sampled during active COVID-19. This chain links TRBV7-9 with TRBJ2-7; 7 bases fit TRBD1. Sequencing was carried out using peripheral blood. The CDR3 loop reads CASSLLRDRAYEQYF. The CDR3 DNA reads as TGTGCCAGCAGCTTACTTCGGGACAGAGCCTACGAGCAGTACTTC.